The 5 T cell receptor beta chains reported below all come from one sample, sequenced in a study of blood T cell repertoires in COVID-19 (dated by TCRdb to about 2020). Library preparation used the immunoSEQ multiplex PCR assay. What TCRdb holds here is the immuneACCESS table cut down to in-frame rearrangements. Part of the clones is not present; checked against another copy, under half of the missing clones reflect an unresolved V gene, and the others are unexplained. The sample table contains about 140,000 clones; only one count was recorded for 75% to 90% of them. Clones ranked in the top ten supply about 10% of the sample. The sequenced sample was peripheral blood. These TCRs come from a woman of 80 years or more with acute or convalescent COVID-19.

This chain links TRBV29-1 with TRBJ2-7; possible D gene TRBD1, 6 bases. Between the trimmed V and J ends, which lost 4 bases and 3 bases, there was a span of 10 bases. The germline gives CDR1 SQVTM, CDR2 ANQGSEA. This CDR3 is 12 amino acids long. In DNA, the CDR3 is TGCAGCGTTGGACAGGACCGCTACGAGCAGTACTTC. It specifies CSVGQDRYEQYF.

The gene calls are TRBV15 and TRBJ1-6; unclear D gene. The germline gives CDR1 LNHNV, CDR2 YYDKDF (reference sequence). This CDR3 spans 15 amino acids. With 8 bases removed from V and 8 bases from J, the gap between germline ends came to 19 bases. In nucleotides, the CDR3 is TGTGCCACCGGAAGAGGCCCTCTCGGGGATTCACCCCTCCACTTT. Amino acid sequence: CATGRGPLGDSPLHF.

As DNA, the CDR3 is TGTGCCAGCCATCGAGGGGGCAGTAACTATGGCTACACCTTC. Translating gives CASHRGGSNYGYTF. This chain joins TRBV6-5 and TRBJ1-2, with TRBD1 matching over 7 bases. The trim removed 8 bases at V and 1 base at J, leaving 7 bases unmatched. This CDR3 region has 14 residues. The germline V gene encodes CDR1 MNHEY and CDR2 SVGAGI.

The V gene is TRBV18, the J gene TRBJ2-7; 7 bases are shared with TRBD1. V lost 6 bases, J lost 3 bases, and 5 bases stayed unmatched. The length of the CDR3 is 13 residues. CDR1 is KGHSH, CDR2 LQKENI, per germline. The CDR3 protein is CASSPGQSYEQYF. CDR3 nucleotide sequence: TGTGCCAGCTCCCCGGGACAGAGCTACGAGCAGTACTTC.

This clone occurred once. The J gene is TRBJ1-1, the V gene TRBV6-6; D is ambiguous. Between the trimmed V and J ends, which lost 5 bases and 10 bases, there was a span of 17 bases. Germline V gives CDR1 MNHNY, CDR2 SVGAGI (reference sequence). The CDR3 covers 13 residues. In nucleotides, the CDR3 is TGTGCCAGCAGTAGCGCCCCGGGAGGATCAGCTTTCTTT. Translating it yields CASSSAPGGSAFF.